These 23 T cell receptor beta chains were sequenced from one sample in a study of response to subunit inactivated influenza vaccine. TCRdb used MiXCR to reprocess the RT-PCR reads, holding one entry per CDR3 protein. The table shows 630,000 or so distinct CDR3 sequences, with around a sixth occurring only once. The sequencing here drew on PBMCs from blood, taken 11 to 12 days after vaccination. The receptor set was obtained from a man between 45 and 60 years old who received an inactivated influenza vaccine.

The sample holds many counts of this clonotype. The rearrangement uses TRBV7-3 and TRBJ2-3; D is ambiguous. CDR3 size: 13 residues. The germline V gene has CDR1 SGHTA and CDR2 FQGTGA. Deletions cut 2 bases from V and 1 base from J, with 4 bases between. The CDR3 DNA reads as TGTGCCAGCAGCTTACAGGGCACAGATACGCAGTATTTT. It yields the protein CASSLQGTDTQYF.

This clonotype was seen a handful of times. The chain joins TRBV5-1 to TRBJ2-3; unclear D gene. CDR1 is SGHRS and CDR2 is YFSETQ in the germline V gene. This CDR3 has 14 residues. The germline V and J ends were trimmed by 0 bases and 2 bases, with 7 bases remaining between them. CDR3 sequence: CASSLARSTDTQYF. The CDR3 DNA is TGCGCCAGCAGCTTGGCCAGGTCCACAGATACGCAGTATTTT. The complete variable domain, with remaining parts taken from reference TRBV5-1 and TRBJ2-3, reads KAGVTQTPRYLIKTRGQQVTLSCSPISGHRSVSWYQQTPGQGLQFLFEYFSETQRNKGNFPGRFSGRQFSNSRSEMNVSTLELGDSALYLCASSLARSTDTQYFGPGTRLTVL.

This clonotype has more than one count but fewer than ten. DNA for the CDR3: TGTGCCAGCAGCTTGTCTACCCTAGCGGGGGCGCTTGTGTCGGATACGCAGTATTTT. Translating gives CASSLSTLAGALVSDTQYF. The V and J genes are TRBV13 and TRBJ2-3, with 10 bases aligning to TRBD2. The CDR3 consists of 19 residues. V lost 3 bases, J lost 6 bases, and 18 bases stayed unmatched. The germline V gene has CDR1 PRHDT and CDR2 FYEKMQ (reference sequence). Full variable domain (outside the CDR3, taken from reference TRBV13 and TRBJ2-3): AAGVIQSPRHLIKEKRETATLKCYPIPRHDTVYWYQQGPGQDPQFLISFYEKMQSDKGSIPDRFSAQQFSDYHSELNMSSLELGDSALYFCASSLSTLAGALVSDTQYFGPGTRLTVL.

The J gene is TRBJ2-2, the V gene TRBV28, with 7 bases fitting TRBD1. The CDR3 contains 12 residues. V trimming: 9 bases; J trimming: 3 bases; junction bases outside the gene matches: 1. Germline V gene data show CDR1 as MDHEN and CDR2 as SYDVKM. CDR3 amino acids: CARGTDTGELFF. In DNA, the CDR3 is TGTGCCAGAGGGACAGACACCGGGGAGCTGTTTTTT.

The V and J genes are TRBV28 and TRBJ2-3; possible D gene TRBD1, 6 bases. The CDR3 is 14 amino acids. V lost 8 bases to trimming and J lost 8 bases, with 20 bases between them. Germline V gene data show CDR1 as MDHEN and CDR2 as SYDVKM. CDR3 coding DNA: TGTGCCAGCCGGACAGCCACTCACTCGGGTACGCAGTATTTT. It yields the protein CASRTATHSGTQYF.

V is TRBV5-1 and J is TRBJ2-5; 8 nucleotides match TRBD2. J gave up 5 bases and V 0 bases, and 6 bases lay outside the gene matches. There are 15 residues in the CDR3. Germline loops: CDR1 SGHRS, CDR2 YFSETQ. The CDR3 DNA follows: TGCGCCAGCAGCTTGGTCCTAGCGGGTCGTGAGACCCAGTACTTC. It specifies CASSLVLAGRETQYF.

This clonotype was seen only a few times. The chain combines TRBV20-1 with TRBJ1-5; 8 nucleotides line up with TRBD1. Germline-derived CDR1 and CDR2 are DFQATT and SNEGSKA (reference sequence). CDR3 length: 12 residues. Trimming took 5 bases from V and 7 from J; bases not matched to a gene: 4. The CDR3 loop is CSAQGAEQPQHF. In DNA, the CDR3 is TGCAGTGCTCAGGGGGCGGAACAGCCCCAGCATTTT.

This sequence joins TRBV27 and TRBJ2-7; the D is unclear. The CDR3 runs to 14 residues. The V end lost 0 bases, the J end lost 3 bases, and 9 bases lay between the germline ends. Germline assignment: CDR1 MNHEY and CDR2 SMNVEV (reference sequence). The chain's CDR3 is CASSLSSSYYEQYF. CDR3 sequence (DNA): TGTGCCAGCAGTTTATCTTCAAGCTACTACGAGCAGTACTTC.

The table lists this clonotype with many counts. V is TRBV6-9 and J is TRBJ2-3; 9 bases align to TRBD2. The germline CDR1 and CDR2 sequences are MNHGY and SVAAGI. V lost 2 bases and J lost 9; bases outside the gene matches: 9. The CDR3 consists of 15 residues. The CDR3, as DNA: TGTGCCAGCAGTTATAAGAGCGGGGGGCGTCTGACGCAGTATTTT. Protein product: CASSYKSGGRLTQYF.

This clonotype was counted between two and nine times. The rearrangement joins TRBV7-8 to TRBJ2-5; D remains unclear. Trimming pared 3 bases from V and 4 bases from J, leaving 15 bases between. The CDR3 spans 15 residues. Germline values: CDR1 SGHVS, CDR2 FQNEAQ. The CDR3 here is CASSFGGGRVETQYF. The CDR3, as DNA: TGTGCCAGCAGCTTTGGCGGCGGACGGGTAGAGACCCAGTACTTC.

This clonotype was observed a handful of times. The chain joins TRBV9 to TRBJ2-7, with a weak D call TRBD1 (6 bases). Trimming pared 0 bases from V and 3 bases from J, leaving 10 bases between. Germline CDR1 is SGDLS and CDR2 is YYNGEE. The CDR3 is 14 residues long. The CDR3 is CASSVAGHSYEQYF. The CDR3 nucleotides are TGTGCCAGCAGCGTAGCGGGACACAGCTACGAGCAGTACTTC.

In its sample, this clonotype was seen many times. The J gene is TRBJ2-5, the V gene TRBV7-2; maybe TRBD2 (6 bases). V lost 2 bases to trimming and J lost 5 bases, with 9 bases between them. The CDR3 is 13 residues long. Germline assignment: CDR1 SGHTA and CDR2 FQGNSA. Here the CDR3 DNA reads TGTGCCAGCAGCTTATCTGGGGGGGAGACCCAGTACTTC. Translation gives CASSLSGGETQYF.

The gene calls are TRBV27 and TRBJ2-7, with TRBD2 matching 15 bases. Germline V CDR1 and CDR2: MNHEY, SMNVEV (reference sequence). Losses at the gene ends were 10 bases for V and 2 bases for J; bases not matched to a gene: 3. CDR3 length equals 14 residues. The CDR3: CATGLAGGPYEQYF. Written as DNA, the CDR3 is TGTGCCACCGGACTAGCGGGAGGGCCCTACGAGCAGTACTTC.

This clonotype was counted only a few times. The chain couples TRBV12-5 to TRBJ1-2; D possibly corresponds to TRBD1 (5 bases). Trimming took off 5 bases at V and 5 bases at J, with 15 bases between the two ends. The CDR3 totals 14 residues. CDR1 and CDR2 (germline): LGHNT, FRNRAP. The CDR3, as DNA: TGTGCTAGTGGTCTATTACGGGGGAGGTATGGCTACACCTTC. Translation gives CASGLLRGRYGYTF. The variable domain in full, completed from reference TRBV12-5 and TRBJ1-2, reads DARVTQTPRHKVTEMGQEVTMRCQPILGHNTVFWYRQTMMQGLELLAYFRNRAPLDDSGMPKDRFSAEMPDATLATLKIQPSEPRDSAVYFCASGLLRGRYGYTFGSGTRLTVV.

The chain joins TRBV6-2 or TRBV6-3 to TRBJ2-3; D is perhaps TRBD2 (5 bases). CDR1 and CDR2 from the germline V gene are MNHEY and SVGEGT. V lost 2 bases, J lost 1 base, and 19 bases lay in between. CDR3 length equals 18 residues. The CDR3 region has the DNA TGTGCCAGCAGTTACGTCGCCCTAGCTTGTCGTGGCACAGATACGCAGTATTTT. Translation gives CASSYVALACRGTDTQYF.

The chain links TRBV15 to TRBJ2-5, with TRBD1 matching 7 bases. The germline gives CDR1 LNHNV, CDR2 YYDKDF (reference sequence). This CDR3 comprises 15 residues. J gave up 4 bases and V 3 bases, and 8 bases lay outside the gene matches. CDR3 sequence (DNA): TGTGCCACCAGCAGCCGACAGGGTGGGCGAGAGACCCAGTACTTC. It is translated as CATSSRQGGRETQYF. The complete variable domain, with remaining parts taken from reference TRBV15 and TRBJ2-5, reads DAMVIQNPRYQVTQFGKPVTLSCSQTLNHNVMYWYQQKSSQAPKLLFHYYDKDFNNEADTPDNFQSRRPNTSFCFLDIRSPGLGDTAMYLCATSSRQGGRETQYFGPGTRLLVL.

CDR3 DNA: TGTGCCAGCTCACCACCGACAGGGGGGACAGATACGCAGTATTTT. This translates into CASSPPTGGTDTQYF. This chain connects TRBV18 to TRBJ2-3; 9 bases match TRBD1. The CDR3 extends over 15 amino acids. J gave up 3 bases and V 0 bases, and 1 base lay outside the gene matches. Germline V gene lookup returns CDR1 KGHSH and CDR2 LQKENI.

This clonotype was seen at least ten times. V usage is TRBV7-9 and J usage is TRBJ1-1, with D perhaps matching TRBD1 (6 bases). CDR1 and CDR2 from the germline V gene are SEHNR and FQNEAQ (reference sequence). The CDR3 is 20 residues long. The ends were cut back, 5 bases at V and 0 bases at J, with 28 bases in the middle. DNA for the CDR3: TGTGCCAGCAGCCCGAACCCAGGACAGCGAAGGGGTCCCATGAACACTGAAGCTTTCTTT. It is translated as CASSPNPGQRRGPMNTEAFF.

The genes are TRBV4-1 and TRBJ1-3; D uncertain. V was clipped by 1 base and J by 4 bases, with 17 bases between them. The CDR3 spans 17 residues. Germline lookup yields CDR1 MGHRA and CDR2 YSYEKL. The CDR3 nucleotides are TGCGCCAGCAGCCAAGTGAATGGGAGGACGGGAGGAAACACCATATATTTT. It encodes CASSQVNGRTGGNTIYF.

The V call is TRBV29-1, the J call TRBJ1-1; no firm D call. Trimming left V 7 bases short and J 5 bases short, with 8 bases between. This CDR3 comprises 10 residues. The germline gives CDR1 SQVTM, CDR2 ANQGSEA. The CDR3 coding sequence is TGCAGCGGAGTGGCTACTGAAGCTTTCTTT. Protein product: CSGVATEAFF.

This clonotype was detected only a few times. The chain couples TRBV4-2 to TRBJ2-6, with 8 positions matching TRBD2. The ends lost 0 bases at V and 13 bases at J; junction bases unmatched: 14. Germline CDR1 reads LGHNA; CDR2 reads YNFKEQ. The CDR3 spans 17 residues. Here the CDR3 reads CASSQDVLAGGRVVLTF. CDR3 sequence (DNA): TGTGCCAGCAGCCAAGATGTTCTAGCGGGCGGCCGAGTTGTCCTGACTTTC.

This clonotype has only a few counts. The gene calls are TRBV28 and TRBJ2-3; TRBD2 agrees at 15 bases. Germline V gene lookup returns CDR1 MDHEN and CDR2 SYDVKM. The length of the CDR3 is 18 residues. Losses at the gene ends were 3 bases for V and 4 bases for J; bases not matched to a gene: 8. CDR3 region: CASSFLRTSGRASDTQYF. In DNA, the CDR3 is TGTGCCAGCAGTTTCCTTCGGACTAGCGGGAGGGCCTCAGATACGCAGTATTTT.

This clonotype was counted at least ten times. V usage is TRBV14 and J usage is TRBJ1-1; D remains unclear. Looked up from germline, CDR1 is SGHDN and CDR2 is FVKESK. This CDR3 has 12 amino acids. V was cut by 3 bases and J by 1 base, with 3 bases left in between. The CDR3 nucleotides read TGTGCCAGCAGCCAGCAGAACACTGAAGCTTTCTTT. Translating it yields CASSQQNTEAFF.